These T cell receptor beta chains were read from a single sample in a study of blood T cell repertoires in COVID-19. Clones were read by immunoSEQ multiplex PCR, and TCRdb kept only the in-frame ones, dropping some. The table includes a few hundred thousand clones, around 87% detected once. Source material: peripheral blood. The receptor set was obtained from a man aged 60 to 75 with acute or convalescent COVID-19. CDR3s include the opening cysteine and the closing phenylalanine or tryptophan. D genes are given only for firm matches. Size is stated for part of the rows, as once, few or many counts, or as a class when the clone is expanded.

>TRBD1|TRBJ1-4|14|TRBV5-1|NA
TGCGCCAGCAGCCGGGGACAGGGGGATGAAAAACTGTTTTTT
CASSRGQGDEKLFF
>TRBD2|TRBJ2-5|15|TRBV27|once
TGTGCCAGCAGTTTATCCAGCGGGGGGATGGGGACCCAGTACTTC
CASSLSSGGMGTQYF
>TRBD2|TRBJ2-2|14|TRBV29-1|NA
TGCAGCGTTGAAGAGGGGGGGATCACCGGGGAGCTGTTTTTT
CSVEEGGITGELFF
>NA|TRBJ1-6|14|TRBV25-1|NA
TGTGCCAGCAGTGAATTTGTGGGGGCTTCACCCCTCCACTTT
CASSEFVGASPLHF
>TRBD1|TRBJ2-5|15|TRBV27|NA
TGTGCCAGCAGTGCCCAAACAGGGGGCGCGGAGACCCAGTACTTC
CASSAQTGGAETQYF
>NA|TRBJ2-7|15|TRBV7-6|few
TGTGCCAGCAGCTTAGAGCGGCAGAGCTCCTACGAGCAGTACTTC
CASSLERQSSYEQYF
>NA|TRBJ2-5|13|TRBV7-9|NA
TGTGCCAGCAGCACAGGGCTGGGGGAGACCCAGTACTTC
CASSTGLGETQYF
>NA|TRBJ1-2|13|TRBV7-3|NA
TGTGCCAGCAGCTTAACTCGTGGCGGGGGCTACACCTTC
CASSLTRGGGYTF
>NA|TRBJ1-1|13|TRBV7-3|NA
TGTGCCAGCAGCTTGACTCCGAACACTGAAGCTTTCTTT
CASSLTPNTEAFF
>NA|TRBJ1-1|15|TRBV19|few
TGTGCCAGTATTATGTCTGCAGGGGCGAGTACTGAAGCTTTCTTT
CASIMSAGASTEAFF
>NA|TRBJ2-5|15|TRBV3-1/TRBV3-2|NA
TGTGCCAGCAGCCCAGCGGAAGGACGCAAAGAGACCCAGTACTTC
CASSPAEGRKETQYF
>TRBD2|TRBJ2-7|14|TRBV19|NA
TGTGCCAGTACCCGACTAGCGGGGGGAAGCGAGCAGTACTTC
CASTRLAGGSEQYF
>NA|TRBJ2-7|15|TRBV6-5|NA
TGTGCCAGCAGTCCAATCTCGGCAGGGGACTACGAGCAGTACTTC
CASSPISAGDYEQYF
>NA|TRBJ2-7|14|TRBV14|NA
TGTGCCAGCAGCCAAGGAGACAGTTACTACGAGCAGTACTTC
CASSQGDSYYEQYF
>NA|TRBJ1-2|18|TRBV5-4|NA
TGTGCCAGCAGCCCCGCCCCAGGGTTTTGGGAACTTGACTATGGCTACACCTTC
CASSPAPGFWELDYGYTF
>NA|TRBJ2-7|12|TRBV2|NA
TGTGCCAGCATGGAGGCTGCCTACGAGCAGTACTTC
CASMEAAYEQYF
>NA|TRBJ1-5|14|TRBV19|few
TGTGCCAGTAGTCCAGCTGGGGAGAGACAGCCCCAGCATTTT
CASSPAGERQPQHF
>TRBD2|TRBJ2-1|17|TRBV5-1|NA
TGCGCCAGCAGCGACGGACTAGCGGTAATGACAAACAATGAGCAGTTCTTC
CASSDGLAVMTNNEQFF
>NA|TRBJ1-1|14|TRBV5-1|NA
TGCGCCAGCAGCTTAAAACAGGGAAGTACTGAAGCTTTCTTT
CASSLKQGSTEAFF
>TRBD1|TRBJ1-1|16|TRBV19|NA
TGTGCCAGTAGTACCTCCGGGACAGGGAATTTTGCTGAAGCTTTCTTT
CASSTSGTGNFAEAFF
>NA|TRBJ2-7|13|TRBV14|NA
TGTGCCAGCAGCCCCGGACAGATATACGAGCAGTACTTC
CASSPGQIYEQYF
>NA|TRBJ2-6|16|TRBV2|NA
TGTGCCAGCAGTGAAAGGTGGAGCTCTGGGGCCAACGTCCTGACTTTC
CASSERWSSGANVLTF
>TRBD1|TRBJ1-2|14|TRBV4-1|NA
TGCGCCAGCAGCCCTCGGACAGGGCACTATGGCTACACCTTC
CASSPRTGHYGYTF
>TRBD1|TRBJ2-7|14|TRBV7-9|few
TGTGCCAGCAGCTTAGTGGGACAGGGGAGCGAGCAGTACTTC
CASSLVGQGSEQYF
>NA|TRBJ2-7|14|TRBV25-1|NA
TGTGCCAGCAGTGAATATGGAGAGCCCTACGAGCAGTACTTC
CASSEYGEPYEQYF
>TRBD1|TRBJ2-7|15|TRBV11-3|NA
TGTGCCAGCAGCTCCAACAGGGGGCCACCCTACGAGCAGTACTTC
CASSSNRGPPYEQYF
>NA|TRBJ1-1|13|TRBV2|NA
TGTGCCAGCACGGAGGGAGGGGTTACTGAAGCTTTCTTT
CASTEGGVTEAFF
>TRBD1|TRBJ2-3|18|TRBV5-1|NA
TGCGCCAGCAGCTTGGTTTCAGGAGGACAGGGGTTGACAGATACGCAGTATTTT
CASSLVSGGQGLTDTQYF
>NA|TRBJ2-3|15|TRBV5-1|few
TGCGCCAGCAGCTTGGCCGGGACACTTAGGGATACGCAGTATTTT
CASSLAGTLRDTQYF
>NA|TRBJ2-7|14|TRBV11-2|NA
TGTGCCAGCAGCTTAGATTCAGGAAACTACGAGCAGTACTTC
CASSLDSGNYEQYF
>TRBD1|TRBJ1-5|14|TRBV24-1|few
TGTGCCACCGGAGGGACAGGGGGCTTTCAGCCCCAGCATTTT
CATGGTGGFQPQHF
>NA|TRBJ1-1|14|TRBV27|NA
TGTGCCAGCAGCTTGAGGGGGGGCCGGACTGAAGCTTTCTTT
CASSLRGGRTEAFF
>TRBD1|TRBJ2-7|13|TRBV29-1|NA
TGCAGTTACAGGGGATCGAAATCCTACGAGCAGTACTTC
CSYRGSKSYEQYF
>TRBD1|TRBJ1-4|15|TRBV27|NA
TGTGCCAGCAGTTTAGGGACAGCTTTGAATGAAAAACTGTTTTTT
CASSLGTALNEKLFF
>TRBD2|TRBJ2-1|14|TRBV19|few
TGTGCCAGTGCGCGGGGGGAGATTTACAATGAGCAGTTCTTC
CASARGEIYNEQFF
>NA|TRBJ1-5|13|TRBV19|NA
TGTGCCAGTAGTACGCAGGGGTGGAAGCCCCAGCATTTT
CASSTQGWKPQHF
>NA|TRBJ2-7|14|TRBV7-4|NA
TGTGCCAGCAGCCGCGGGACGGATCCCTACGAGCAGTACTTC
CASSRGTDPYEQYF
>TRBD2|TRBJ2-1|14|TRBV5-4|NA
TGTGCCAGCAGCGTTAGCGGGGGGGCACATGAGCAGTTCTTC
CASSVSGGAHEQFF
>TRBD1|TRBJ1-6|15|TRBV19|few
TGTGCCAGTAGTCCTACCGGGACAGAGAATTCACCCCTCCACTTT
CASSPTGTENSPLHF
>NA|TRBJ1-1|15|TRBV14|NA
TGTGCCAGCAGCCAAGGGGGACACACAGGGCTGAGAGCTTTCTTT
CASSQGGHTGLRAFF
>TRBD1|TRBJ1-2|13|TRBV29-1|NA
TGCAGCGTAGGACAGGGGGCGAACTATGGCTACACCTTC
CSVGQGANYGYTF
>NA|TRBJ1-5|17|TRBV3-1/TRBV3-2|NA
TGTGCCAGCAGCCAAGGGGACCGCGGGGGGGGCAATCAGCCCCAGCATTTT
CASSQGDRGGGNQPQHF